The present T cell receptor (beta chain) was sequenced within a study of shared clonotypes between healthy human individuals. Data came from immunoSEQ multiplex PCR; TCRdb stores just in-frame clones and leaves some out. The table shows 2 million to 2.5 million clones, with around 95% occurring only once. The CDR3 covers 15 residues. CDR1 MDHEN and CDR2 SYDVKM come from the germline V gene. Trimming stripped 3 bases from V and 2 bases from J, with 14 bases between. This chain joins TRBV28 and TRBJ2-7; D possibly corresponds to TRBD1 (5 bases). The receptor's source is a man younger than 35 in good health. The sequencing sample was made of naive CD4+ T cells sorted from blood. As to subset: CD45RA+ positively selected. The CDR3 loop reads CASSFDIIRAYEQYF. CDR3 bases: TGTGCCAGCAGTTTCGACATCATCAGGGCCTACGAGCAGTACTTC.